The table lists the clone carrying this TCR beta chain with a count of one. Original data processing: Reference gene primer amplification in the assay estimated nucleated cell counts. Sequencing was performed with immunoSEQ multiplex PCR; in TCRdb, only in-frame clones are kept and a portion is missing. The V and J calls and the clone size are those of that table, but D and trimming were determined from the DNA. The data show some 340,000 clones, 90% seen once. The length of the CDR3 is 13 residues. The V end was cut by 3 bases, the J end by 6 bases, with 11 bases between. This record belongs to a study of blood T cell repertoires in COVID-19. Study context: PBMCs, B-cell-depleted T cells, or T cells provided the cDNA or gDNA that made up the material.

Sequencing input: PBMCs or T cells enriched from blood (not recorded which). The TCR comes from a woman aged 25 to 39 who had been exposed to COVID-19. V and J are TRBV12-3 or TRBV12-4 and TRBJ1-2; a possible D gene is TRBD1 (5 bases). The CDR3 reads CASSFMAGNGYTF. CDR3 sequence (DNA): TGTGCCAGCAGTTTTATGGCAGGGAATGGCTACACCTTC.